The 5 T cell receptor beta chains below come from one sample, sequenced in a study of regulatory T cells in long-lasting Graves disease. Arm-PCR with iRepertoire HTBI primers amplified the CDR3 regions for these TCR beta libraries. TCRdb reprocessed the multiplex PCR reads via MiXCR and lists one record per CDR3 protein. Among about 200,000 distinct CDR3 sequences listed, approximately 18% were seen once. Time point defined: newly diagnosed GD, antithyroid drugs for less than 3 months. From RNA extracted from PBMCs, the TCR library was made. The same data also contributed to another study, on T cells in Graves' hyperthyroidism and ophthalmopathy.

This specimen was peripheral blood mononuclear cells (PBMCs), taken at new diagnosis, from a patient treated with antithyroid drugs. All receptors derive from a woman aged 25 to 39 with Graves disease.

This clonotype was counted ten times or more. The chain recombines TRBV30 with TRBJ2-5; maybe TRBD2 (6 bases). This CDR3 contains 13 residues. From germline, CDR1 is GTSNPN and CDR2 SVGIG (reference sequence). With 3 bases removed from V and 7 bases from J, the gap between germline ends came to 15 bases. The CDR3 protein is CAWSTGTARTQYF. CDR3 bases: TGTGCCTGGAGCACCGGGACTGCACGGACCCAGTACTTC.

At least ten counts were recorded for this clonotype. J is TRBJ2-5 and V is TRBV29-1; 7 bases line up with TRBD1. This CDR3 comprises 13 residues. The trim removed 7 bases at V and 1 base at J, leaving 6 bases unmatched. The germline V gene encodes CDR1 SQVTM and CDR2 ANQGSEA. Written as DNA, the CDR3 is TGCAGCGGAACAGGGGACCTCCAAGAGACCCAGTACTTC. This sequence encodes CSGTGDLQETQYF. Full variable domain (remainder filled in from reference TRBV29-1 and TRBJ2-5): SAVISQKPSRDICQRGTSLTIQCQVDSQVTMMFWYRQQPGQSLTLIATANQGSEATYESGFVIDKFPISRPNLTFSTLTVSNMSPEDSSIYLCSGTGDLQETQYFGPGTRLLVL.

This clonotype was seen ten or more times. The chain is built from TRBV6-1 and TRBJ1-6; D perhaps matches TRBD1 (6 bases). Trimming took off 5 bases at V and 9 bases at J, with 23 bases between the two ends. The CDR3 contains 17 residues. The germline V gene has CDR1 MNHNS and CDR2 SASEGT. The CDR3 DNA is TGTGCCAGCAGTCCCCAAGGGGGGTTTGGGGGTCCTTCACCCCTCCACTTT. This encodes CASSPQGGFGGPSPLHF.

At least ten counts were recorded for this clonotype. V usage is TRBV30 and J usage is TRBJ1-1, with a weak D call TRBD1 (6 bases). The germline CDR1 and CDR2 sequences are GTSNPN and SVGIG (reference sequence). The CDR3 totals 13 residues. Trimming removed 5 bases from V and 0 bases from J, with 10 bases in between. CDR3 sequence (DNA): TGTGCCTGGGGACAGACGATGAACACTGAAGCTTTCTTT. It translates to CAWGQTMNTEAFF. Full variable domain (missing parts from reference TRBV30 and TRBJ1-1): SQTIHQWPATLVQPVGSPLSLECTVEGTSNPNLYWYRQAAGRGLQLLFYSVGIGQISSEVPQNLSASRPQDRQFILSSKKLLLSDSGFYLCAWGQTMNTEAFFGQGTRLTVV.

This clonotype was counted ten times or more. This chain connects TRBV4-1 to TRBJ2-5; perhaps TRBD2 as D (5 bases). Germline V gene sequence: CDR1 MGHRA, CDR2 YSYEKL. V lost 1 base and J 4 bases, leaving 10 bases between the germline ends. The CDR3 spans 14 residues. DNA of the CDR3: TGCGCCAGCAGCCAAGGGGGAGTGGGAGAGACCCAGTACTTC. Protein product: CASSQGGVGETQYF.